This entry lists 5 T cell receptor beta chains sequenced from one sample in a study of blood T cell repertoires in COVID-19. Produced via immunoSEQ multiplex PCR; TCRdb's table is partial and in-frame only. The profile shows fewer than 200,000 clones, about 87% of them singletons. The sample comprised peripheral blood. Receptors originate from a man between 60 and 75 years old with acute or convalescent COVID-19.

The CDR3 reads CAWSVLGLNYGYTF. CDR3 nucleotide sequence: TGTGCCTGGAGTGTACTAGGACTTAACTATGGCTACACCTTC. The gene calls are TRBV30 and TRBJ1-2, with D uncertain. From germline, CDR1 is GTSNPN and CDR2 SVGIG (reference sequence). This CDR3 contains 14 residues. V dropped 0 bases and J dropped 1 base, with 9 bases sitting between them. Supplemented by reference TRBV30 and TRBJ1-2, the full variable domain reads SQTIHQWPATLVQPVGSPLSLECTVEGTSNPNLYWYRQAAGRGLQLLFYSVGIGQISSEVPQNLSASRPQDRQFILSSKKLLLSDSGFYLCAWSVLGLNYGYTFGSGTRLTVV.

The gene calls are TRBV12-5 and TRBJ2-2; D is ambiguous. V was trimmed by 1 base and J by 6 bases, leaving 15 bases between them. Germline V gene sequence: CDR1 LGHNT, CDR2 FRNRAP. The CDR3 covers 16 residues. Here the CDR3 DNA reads TGTGCTAGTGGTTTGGGAACCGTACGGGTCCCCGGGGAGCTGTTTTTT. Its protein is CASGLGTVRVPGELFF.

CDR3 in amino acids: CASKTVGTYEQYV. The CDR3 DNA sequence: TGTGCCAGCAAGACAGTAGGGACTTACGAGCAGTACGTC. J is TRBJ2-7 and V is TRBV2, with D possibly being TRBD2 (6 bases). The germline CDR1 and CDR2 sequences are SNHLY and FYNNEI. The CDR3 consists of 13 residues. Trimming took 7 bases from V and 4 from J, leaving 14 bases between them.

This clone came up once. The CDR3 spells CASSTRQGYNSPLHF. DNA for the CDR3: TGTGCCAGTAGCACTCGGCAGGGTTATAATTCACCCCTCCACTTT. The chain uses TRBV19 and TRBJ1-6; D is possibly TRBD1 (5 bases). CDR1 LNHDA and CDR2 SQIVND come from the germline V gene (reference sequence). This CDR3 contains 15 residues. With 6 bases removed from V and 4 bases from J, the gap between germline ends came to 13 bases.

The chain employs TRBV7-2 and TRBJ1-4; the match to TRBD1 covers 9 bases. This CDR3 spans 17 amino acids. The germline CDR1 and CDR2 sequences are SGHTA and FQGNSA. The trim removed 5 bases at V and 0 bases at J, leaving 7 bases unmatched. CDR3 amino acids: CASSPEGQGSTNEKLFF. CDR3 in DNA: TGTGCCAGCAGCCCGGAGGGACAGGGATCAACTAATGAAAAACTGTTTTTT.